These 13 T cell receptor beta chains originate from one sample sequenced in a study of blood T cell repertoires in COVID-19. The repertoire was sequenced with immunoSEQ multiplex PCR; TCRdb's copy has only in-frame clones and lacks some. Of 60,000 or so clones in the sample, more than 85% were seen once. The sequenced sample consisted of peripheral blood. The receptors derive from a woman between 70 and 85 years old with active COVID-19.

This chain links TRBV28 with TRBJ2-7; 13 positions agree with TRBD2. There are 15 residues in the CDR3. With V trimmed by 5 bases and J by 5 bases, 6 bases remained unmatched. Germline CDR1 and CDR2: MDHEN and SYDVKM. As DNA, the CDR3 is TGTGCCAGCAGTCCACGGACTAGCGGGAGCCACGAGCAGTACTTC. This gives the protein CASSPRTSGSHEQYF.

This chain joins TRBV4-2 and TRBJ2-1, with 10 bases fitting TRBD2. The V segment lost 0 bases and the J segment 2 bases; nucleotides outside the gene matches: 1. In germline, CDR1 is LGHNA, CDR2 YNFKEQ. CDR3 size: 16 residues. The CDR3 loop is CASSQDGTSAYNEQFF. As DNA, the CDR3 is TGTGCCAGCAGCCAAGATGGGACTAGCGCCTACAATGAGCAGTTCTTC.

V gene TRBV11-3 combines with J gene TRBJ2-2; D might be TRBD1 (6 bases). Germline CDR1 reads SGHNT; CDR2 reads YENEEA. The CDR3 spans 17 residues. V lost 5 bases and J 0 bases, leaving 16 bases between the germline ends. The CDR3 sequence is CASSPPRGHPNTGELFF. The CDR3 DNA follows: TGTGCCAGCAGCCCACCTCGGGGACATCCGAACACCGGGGAGCTGTTTTTT.

The DNA of the CDR3 is TGTGCCAGCAGCTTCCGGCCCTCTAGCGGGATCTCCTACGAGCAGTACTTC. Amino acids: CASSFRPSSGISYEQYF. The V call is TRBV5-5, the J call TRBJ2-7; 9 nucleotides align to TRBD2. J was trimmed by 0 bases and V by 2 bases; bases with no gene match: 9. This CDR3 has 17 amino acids. Per the germline V gene, CDR1 is SGHKS and CDR2 is YYEKEE (reference sequence).

V usage is TRBV24-1 and J usage is TRBJ2-5; TRBD2 is a possible D gene (5 bases). Trimming took 8 bases from V and 5 from J, leaving 17 bases between them. This CDR3 comprises 14 residues. Germline V gene lookup returns CDR1 KGHDR and CDR2 SFDVKD. The CDR3 spells CATKGRDPGETQYF. As DNA, the CDR3 is TGTGCCACCAAAGGCCGTGACCCGGGGGAGACCCAGTACTTC.

The chain employs TRBV3-1 (or the pseudogene TRBV3-2) and TRBJ2-2, with 8 bases identical to TRBD1. The germline gives CDR1 LGHDT, CDR2 YNNKEL (reference sequence). CDR3 size: 14 residues. Trimming cost V 3 bases and J 6 bases; bases outside gene matches: 3. DNA for the CDR3: TGTGCCAGCAGCCACCAGACAGGGGCCGGGGAGCTGTTTTTT. Protein: CASSHQTGAGELFF.

This clone was counted a single time. This chain joins TRBV9 and TRBJ1-3; D gene ambiguous. Trimming took 2 bases from V and 0 from J, leaving 3 bases between them. The CDR3 loop spans 13 amino acids. Germline CDR1 SGDLS, CDR2 YYNGEE. The CDR3 region is CASSVLSGNTIYF. In DNA, the CDR3 is TGTGCCAGCAGCGTCCTCTCTGGAAACACCATATATTTT.

This clone was seen a single time. The V call is TRBV7-2, the J call TRBJ1-3; D is perhaps TRBD1 (6 bases). CDR1 SGHTA and CDR2 FQGNSA come from the germline V gene. V lost 3 bases and J 0 bases, leaving 12 bases between the germline ends. The CDR3 runs to 16 residues. CDR3 nucleotides: TGTGCCAGCAGCTTTAACAGGGAGTACTCTGGAAACACCATATATTTT. This codes for CASSFNREYSGNTIYF.

The chain joins TRBV11-2 to TRBJ2-1, with D uncertain. CDR1 SGHAT and CDR2 FQNNGV come from the germline V gene. There are 12 residues in the CDR3. Trimming shortened V by 5 bases and J by 7 bases, and 9 bases separated the two germline ends. The CDR3: CASSHNHNEQFF. The DNA of the CDR3 is TGTGCCAGCAGCCACAATCATAATGAGCAGTTCTTC.

The V and J genes are TRBV11-3 and TRBJ2-1; 7 bases are shared with TRBD2. CDR3 size: 15 residues. Per germline, CDR1 SGHNT and CDR2 YENEEA. Germline trimming cut 4 bases from V and 12 bases from J; bases unmatched to any gene: 15. The CDR3: CASSSGLGGRAVQFF. CDR3 in DNA: TGTGCCAGCAGCTCAGGCCTGGGGGGGAGGGCAGTGCAGTTCTTC.

This clone appeared once. The rearrangement uses TRBV6-5 and TRBJ1-1; D uncertain. There are 11 residues in the CDR3. Germline assignment: CDR1 MNHEY and CDR2 SVGAGI. Trimming cost V 6 bases and J 8 bases, with 10 bases left between them. Written as DNA, the CDR3 is TGTGCCAGCAGAACCGGGAGAGAAGCTTTCTTT. Its protein product is CASRTGREAFF.

The CDR3 here is CASSLDRDRGSPLHF. The CDR3 DNA reads TGTGCCAGCAGCTTAGACCGGGACAGGGGTTCACCCCTCCACTTT. V gene TRBV7-9 combines with J gene TRBJ1-6, with TRBD1 matching 10 bases. CDR1 and CDR2 (germline): SEHNR, FQNEAQ (reference sequence). This CDR3 comprises 15 residues. With V trimmed by 1 base and J by 9 bases, 3 bases remained unmatched.

J is TRBJ2-3 and V is TRBV7-9, with 7 bases identical to TRBD2. CDR3 size: 17 residues. Germline V gene lookup returns CDR1 SEHNR and CDR2 FQNEAQ (reference sequence). V dropped 1 base and J dropped 3; count of bases not matched to a gene: 10. The CDR3 DNA reads TGTGCCAGCAGCTTAGACCTAGCGGAGTGGGATACAGATACGCAGTATTTT. Its protein is CASSLDLAEWDTDTQYF. The full variable domain, completed using reference TRBV7-9 and TRBJ2-3, is DTGVSQNPRHKITKRGQNVTFRCDPISEHNRLYWYRQTLGQGPEFLTYFQNEAQLEKSRLLSDRFSAERPKGSFSTLEIQRTEQGDSAMYLCASSLDLAEWDTDTQYFGPGTRLTVL.